A selection of T cell receptor beta chains follows, all from one sample in a study of blood T cell repertoires in COVID-19. The method was immunoSEQ multiplex PCR; TCRdb's version includes in-frame clones alone and lacks a portion of them. The sample records roughly 220,000 clones, around 84% being singletons. Input material: peripheral blood. Every receptor here comes from a young man with active or convalescent COVID-19. CDR3s include the opening cysteine and the closing phenylalanine or tryptophan. Fields, in order: J gene, D gene, clone size, V gene, CDR3 protein, CDR3 DNA. A D gene is named only where the DNA matches it firmly. The size of a clone is reported for some rows only, either as once, few or many, or as a class for expanded clones.

>TRBJ1-5|-|-|TRBV6-6
CASSYSTGAGQPQHF
TGTGCCAGCAGTTACTCGACAGGAGCCGGTCAGCCCCAGCATTTT
>TRBJ2-1|TRBD1|-|TRBV5-4
CASSSQGPTYNEQFF
TGTGCCAGCAGCTCACAGGGGCCCACCTACAATGAGCAGTTCTTC
>TRBJ1-5|-|few|TRBV28
CASITGSRGYSNQPQHF
TGTGCCAGCATTACAGGGTCGAGGGGGTATAGCAATCAGCCCCAGCATTTT
>TRBJ2-5|TRBD1|-|TRBV18
CASSPTGEETQYF
TGTGCCAGCTCACCGACAGGGGAAGAGACCCAGTACTTC
>TRBJ1-1|TRBD1|once|TRBV3-1/TRBV3-2
CASSARDRGNTEAFF
TGTGCCAGCAGCGCCCGGGACAGGGGGAACACTGAAGCTTTCTTT
>TRBJ1-5|-|few|TRBV7-8
CASSLGPGEGEAQPQHF
TGTGCCAGCAGCTTAGGTCCTGGGGAAGGGGAAGCCCAGCCCCAGCATTTT
>TRBJ1-2|TRBD1|-|TRBV19
CASRTGSDVGYTF
TGTGCCAGTAGGACAGGGTCTGATGTTGGCTACACCTTC
>TRBJ2-7|-|-|TRBV28
CASSLASQVPHEQYF
TGTGCCAGCAGTTTGGCGAGTCAGGTCCCCCACGAGCAGTACTTC
>TRBJ1-1|TRBD1|-|TRBV30
CASGTGGAGYTEAFF
TGTGCCTCCGGGACAGGGGGCGCCGGTTACACTGAAGCTTTCTTT
>TRBJ1-6|-|few|TRBV12-3/TRBV12-4
CASSSNSPLHF
TGTGCCAGCAGCTCTAATTCACCCCTCCACTTT
>TRBJ2-4|TRBD2|-|TRBV20-1
CSASGSGVPGGKNIQYF
TGCAGTGCTAGTGGTAGCGGGGTTCCTGGGGGCAAAAACATTCAGTACTTC
>TRBJ1-2|TRBD1|-|TRBV6-2/TRBV6-3
CASSYRTGQGYGYTF
TGTGCCAGCAGTTACCGCACCGGACAGGGCTATGGCTACACCTTC
>TRBJ2-5|-|-|TRBV5-4
CASSPVDQETQYF
TGTGCCAGCAGCCCGGTGGACCAAGAGACCCAGTACTTC
>TRBJ2-2|-|-|TRBV6-2/TRBV6-3
CASSHRGRDGELFF
TGTGCCAGCAGTCATAGGGGGCGGGACGGGGAGCTGTTTTTT
>TRBJ1-4|TRBD1|-|TRBV7-2
CASRDRTSSTNEKLFF
TGTGCCAGCAGGGACAGGACTTCATCAACTAATGAAAAACTGTTTTTT
>TRBJ1-6|-|-|TRBV6-2/TRBV6-3
CASSYFGASSYNSPLHF
TGTGCCAGCAGTTACTTTGGGGCCAGCTCCTATAATTCACCCCTCCACTTT
>TRBJ1-2|-|-|TRBV15
CATSRDLEVGPGTNYGYTF
TGTGCCACCAGCAGAGACCTGGAGGTCGGACCGGGGACTAACTATGGCTACACCTTC
>TRBJ2-5|TRBD1|once|TRBV6-5
CASRPDRGHQETQYF
TGTGCCAGCAGACCAGACAGGGGTCATCAAGAGACCCAGTACTTC
>TRBJ2-7|TRBD2|-|TRBV4-2
CASGEGWGSYEQYF
TGTGCCAGCGGGGAGGGATGGGGTTCCTACGAGCAGTACTTC
>TRBJ2-4|-|few|TRBV30
CACRLGGGIQYF
TGTGCCTGCAGACTAGGAGGTGGCATTCAGTACTTC
>TRBJ2-7|-|-|TRBV7-2
CASSLPDRSYEQYF
TGTGCCAGCAGCTTACCCGACAGGTCCTACGAGCAGTACTTC
>TRBJ1-4|-|few|TRBV9
CASSVGSGEGWGEKLFF
TGTGCCAGCAGCGTAGGGTCTGGGGAGGGTTGGGGTGAAAAACTGTTTTTT
>TRBJ1-6|-|once|TRBV28
CASSNIDSPLHF
TGTGCCAGCAGTAATATTGATTCACCCCTCCACTTT
>TRBJ2-7|-|-|TRBV6-6
CASSRGGGSASYEQYF
TGTGCCAGCAGCCGCGGAGGTGGTAGCGCGTCCTACGAGCAGTACTTC
>TRBJ2-1|TRBD2|-|TRBV19
CASSIPTSGGGAYNEQFF
TGTGCCAGTAGTATTCCGACTAGCGGGGGGGGAGCCTACAATGAGCAGTTCTTC
>TRBJ1-2|-|once|TRBV28
CASSSPGARGYTF
TGTGCCAGCAGTTCACCAGGGGCGAGGGGCTACACCTTC
>TRBJ2-3|TRBD2|-|TRBV24-1
CATSDAGTSGRTDTQYF
TGTGCCACCAGTGATGCCGGGACTAGCGGGAGGACAGATACGCAGTATTTT
>TRBJ2-7|TRBD2|-|TRBV9
CASSVRWIPGGSYEQYF
TGTGCCAGCAGCGTAAGGTGGATCCCGGGGGGCTCCTACGAGCAGTACTTC
>TRBJ2-2|-|-|TRBV6-2/TRBV6-3
CASSYGDTNTGELFF
TGTGCCAGCAGTTACGGCGACACGAACACCGGGGAGCTGTTTTTT
>TRBJ2-3|TRBD2|once|TRBV4-3
CASSQEALAGVSDTQYF
TGCGCCAGCAGCCAAGAGGCACTAGCGGGAGTTTCAGATACGCAGTATTTT